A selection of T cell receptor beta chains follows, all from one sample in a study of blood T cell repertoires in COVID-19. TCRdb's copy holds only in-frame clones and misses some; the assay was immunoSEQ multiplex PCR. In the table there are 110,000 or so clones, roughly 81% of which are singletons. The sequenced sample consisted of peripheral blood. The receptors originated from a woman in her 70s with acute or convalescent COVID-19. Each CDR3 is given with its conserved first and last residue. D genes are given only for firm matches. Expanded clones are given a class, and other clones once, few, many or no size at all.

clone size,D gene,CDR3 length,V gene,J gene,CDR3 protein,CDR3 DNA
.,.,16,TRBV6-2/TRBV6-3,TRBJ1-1,CASSSGQGRGSTEAFF,TGTGCCAGCAGCTCAGGCCAAGGCAGGGGTAGCACTGAAGCTTTCTTT
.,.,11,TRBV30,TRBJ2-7,CACRSSYEQYF,TGTGCCTGTCGGAGTTCCTACGAGCAGTACTTC
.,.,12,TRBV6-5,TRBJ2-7,CASGDTSYEQYF,TGTGCCAGCGGGGACACCTCCTACGAGCAGTACTTC
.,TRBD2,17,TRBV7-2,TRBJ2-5,CASSLASGLAGRETQYF,TGTGCCAGCAGCTTAGCGAGCGGGCTAGCGGGGCGAGAGACCCAGTACTTC
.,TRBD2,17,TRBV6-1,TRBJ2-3,CASSALLAGTLTDTQYF,TGTGCCAGCAGTGCCCTTCTAGCGGGGACTCTCACAGATACGCAGTATTTT
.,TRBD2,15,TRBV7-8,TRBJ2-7,CASSFGLAVSYEQYF,TGTGCCAGCAGCTTCGGACTAGCGGTCTCCTACGAGCAGTACTTC
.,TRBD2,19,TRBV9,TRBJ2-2,CASSGGGLAGVFNTGELFF,TGTGCCAGCAGCGGAGGGGGACTAGCGGGAGTATTCAACACCGGGGAGCTGTTTTTT
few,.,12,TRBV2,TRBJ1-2,CASRPGSTGYTF,TGTGCCAGCCGGCCAGGGTCTACTGGCTACACCTTC
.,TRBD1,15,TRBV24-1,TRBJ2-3,CATSDPRTGTDTQYF,TGTGCCACCAGTGATCCCCGGACAGGGACAGATACGCAGTATTTT
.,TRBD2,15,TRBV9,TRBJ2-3,CASSVDGRYTDTQYF,TGTGCCAGCAGCGTCGACGGGAGGTACACAGATACGCAGTATTTT
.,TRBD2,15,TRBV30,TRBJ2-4,CAWRAGLAAKNIQYF,TGTGCCTGGAGAGCTGGACTAGCGGCCAAAAACATTCAGTACTTC
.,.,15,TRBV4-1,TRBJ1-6,CASSQDRGNNSPLHF,TGCGCCAGCAGCCAAGATCGAGGGAATAATTCACCCCTCCACTTT
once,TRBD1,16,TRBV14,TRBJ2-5,CASSQDVGQGKETQYF,TGTGCCAGCAGCCAAGATGTTGGACAGGGAAAAGAGACCCAGTACTTC
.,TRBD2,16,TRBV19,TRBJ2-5,CASTTGTSGSRETQYF,TGTGCCAGTACAACCGGGACTAGCGGGAGTCGAGAGACCCAGTACTTC
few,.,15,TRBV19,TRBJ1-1,CATLGGGSGNTEAFF,TGTGCCACCCTAGGGGGTGGGAGTGGAAACACTGAAGCTTTCTTT
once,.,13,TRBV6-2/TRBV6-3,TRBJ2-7,CASSDWSSYEQYF,TGTGCCAGCAGTGACTGGAGCTCCTACGAGCAGTACTTC
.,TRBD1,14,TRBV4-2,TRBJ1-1,CASSHTGGKTEAFF,TGTGCCAGCAGCCATACAGGGGGTAAGACTGAAGCTTTCTTT
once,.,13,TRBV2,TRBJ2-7,CASSPGITPVQYF,TGTGCCAGCAGTCCCGGGATTACGCCTGTGCAGTACTTC
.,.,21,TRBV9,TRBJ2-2,CASSVAPIPNPGAADTGELFF,TGTGCCAGCAGCGTAGCCCCAATACCCAACCCAGGGGCTGCGGACACCGGGGAGCTGTTTTTT
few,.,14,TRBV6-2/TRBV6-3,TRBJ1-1,CASSYLGLNTEAFF,TGTGCCAGCAGTTACCTGGGGCTGAACACTGAAGCTTTCTTT
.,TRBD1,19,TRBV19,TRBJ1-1,CASSQSSPGGRGMNTEAFF,TGTGCCAGTAGTCAGAGCTCTCCAGGGGGCAGGGGGATGAACACTGAAGCTTTCTTT
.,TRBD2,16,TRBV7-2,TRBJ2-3,CASSSGTSYRTDTQYF,TGTGCCAGCAGTTCCGGGACTAGCTATCGCACAGATACGCAGTATTTT
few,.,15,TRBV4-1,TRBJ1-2,CASSHSDSPLYGYTF,TGCGCCAGCAGCCACTCGGACAGCCCACTCTATGGCTACACCTTC
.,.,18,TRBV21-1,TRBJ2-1,CASSKETTSGRIYNEQFF,TGTGCCAGCAGCAAAGAAACGACTAGCGGGAGGATATACAATGAGCAGTTCTTC
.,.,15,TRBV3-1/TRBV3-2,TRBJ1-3,CASSQEGGSGNTIYF,TGTGCCAGCAGCCAAGAAGGGGGCTCTGGAAACACCATATATTTT
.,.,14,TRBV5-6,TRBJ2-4,CASSLTGSQNIQYF,TGTGCCAGCAGCTTGACAGGGAGTCAAAACATTCAGTACTTC
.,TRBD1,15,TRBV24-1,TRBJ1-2,CATSATGGAISGYTF,TGTGCCACCAGTGCTACAGGGGGCGCGATTAGTGGCTACACCTTC
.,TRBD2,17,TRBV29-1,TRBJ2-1,CSVEGGTSGSSYNEQFF,TGCAGCGTTGAAGGGGGGACTAGCGGTAGCTCCTACAATGAGCAGTTCTTC
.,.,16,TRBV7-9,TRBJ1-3,CASSLVQGYSGNTIYF,TGTGCCAGCAGCTTAGTACAGGGCTACTCTGGAAACACCATATATTTT
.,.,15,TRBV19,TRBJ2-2,CASQWGTSSTGELFF,TGTGCCAGTCAGTGGGGGACAAGCTCCACCGGGGAGCTGTTTTTT
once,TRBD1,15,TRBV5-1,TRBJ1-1,CASSTRTGLNTEAFF,TGCGCCAGCAGCACGAGGACAGGCTTGAACACTGAAGCTTTCTTT
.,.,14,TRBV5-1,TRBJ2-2,CASSLQGNTGELFF,TGCGCCAGCAGCCTACAGGGGAACACCGGGGAGCTGTTTTTT
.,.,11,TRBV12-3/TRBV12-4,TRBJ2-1,CASSFNNEQFF,TGTGCCAGCAGTTTCAACAATGAGCAGTTCTTC
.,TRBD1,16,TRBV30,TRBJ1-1,CAWSVLGDRENTEAFF,TGTGCCTGGAGTGTTTTGGGTGACAGGGAGAACACTGAAGCTTTCTTT
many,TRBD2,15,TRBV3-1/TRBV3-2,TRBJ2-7,CASSRGLAGSYEQYF,TGTGCCAGCAGCCGGGGACTAGCGGGATCCTACGAGCAGTACTTC
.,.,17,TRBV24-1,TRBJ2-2,CATSDLGGPVDTGELFF,TGTGCCACCAGTGATTTGGGCGGGCCCGTTGACACCGGGGAGCTGTTTTTT
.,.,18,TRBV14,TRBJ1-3,CASSLPRAGVGSGNTIYF,TGTGCCAGCAGCCTCCCTCGGGCAGGGGTAGGGTCTGGAAACACCATATATTTT
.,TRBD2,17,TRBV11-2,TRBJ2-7,CASSSRRGDLRFYEQYF,TGTGCCAGCAGCTCGCGCCGGGGGGACCTGAGGTTTTACGAGCAGTACTTC
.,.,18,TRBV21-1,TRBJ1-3,CASSKGSSDRVWRNTIYF,TGTGCCAGCAGCAAAGGATCCTCGGACAGGGTGTGGCGAAACACCATATATTTT
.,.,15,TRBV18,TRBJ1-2,CASSPRSLDNYGYTF,TGTGCCAGCTCACCGAGGTCCCTGGATAACTATGGCTACACCTTC
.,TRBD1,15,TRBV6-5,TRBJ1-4,CASSLSGTDGEKLFF,TGTGCCAGCAGTTTGTCCGGGACAGACGGTGAAAAACTGTTTTTT
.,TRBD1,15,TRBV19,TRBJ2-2,CASSPSTGGTGELFF,TGTGCCAGTAGTCCGAGCACAGGGGGAACCGGGGAGCTGTTTTTT
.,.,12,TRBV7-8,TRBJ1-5,CASSLAQQPQHF,TGTGCCAGCAGCTTAGCGCAGCAGCCCCAGCATTTT
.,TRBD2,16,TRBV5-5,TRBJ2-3,CASSSLTSGGTDTQYF,TGTGCCAGCAGCTCTCTGACTAGCGGAGGCACAGATACGCAGTATTTT
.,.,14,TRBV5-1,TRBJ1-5,CASSLEGKNQPQHF,TGCGCCAGCAGCTTGGAGGGGAAAAATCAGCCCCAGCATTTT
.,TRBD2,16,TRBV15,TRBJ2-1,CATSRDRSGRLNEQFF,TGTGCCACCAGCAGAGATCGCAGCGGGAGACTCAATGAGCAGTTCTTC
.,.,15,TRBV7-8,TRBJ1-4,CASSLILDVREKLFF,TGTGCCAGCAGCTTAATCCTCGACGTGAGGGAAAAACTGTTTTTT
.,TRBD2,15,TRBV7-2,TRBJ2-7,CASSPRLAGAYEQYF,TGTGCCAGCAGCCCGCGACTAGCGGGTGCGTACGAGCAGTACTTC
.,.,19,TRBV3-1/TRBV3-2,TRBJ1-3,CASSRDSGGGAFSGNTIYF,TGTGCCAGCAGTCGTGACAGTGGGGGGGGTGCCTTCTCTGGAAACACCATATATTTT
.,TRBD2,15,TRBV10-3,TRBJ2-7,CAIEKGAGVDYEQYF,TGTGCCATCGAAAAGGGAGCGGGAGTGGACTACGAGCAGTACTTC